The source of this T cell receptor beta chain is a study of blood T cell repertoires in COVID-19. Study-wide background: COVID-19 samples from acute and convalescent phases originated in the United States, Italy and Spain. PBMCs, B-cell-depleted T cells, or T cells were the source of the cDNA or gDNA that made up the material.

Per germline, CDR1 SGDLS and CDR2 YYNGEE. The CDR3 extends over 18 amino acids. V dropped 2 bases and J dropped 1; count of bases not matched to a gene: 12. As processed by the authors: Counts of nucleated cells, estimated from reference gene primer amplification, were obtained. Some clones are missing from TCRdb's copy, which holds only in-frame ones; the method was immunoSEQ multiplex PCR. That table gives V, J and clone size, and the DNA gave D and trimming. Seen here are fewer than 200,000 clones, about four fifths observed once, and the top ten hold 6.5% to 8%. This sequence was found in a man between 65 and 85 years old with active or convalescent COVID-19. J is TRBJ2-1 and V is TRBV9; 7 nucleotides agree with TRBD2. Sequences were obtained from peripheral blood. The CDR3 loop reads CASSVSRGGLGSYNEQFF. CDR3 nucleotide sequence: TGTGCCAGCAGCGTCTCAAGGGGAGGACTAGGATCCTACAATGAGCAGTTCTTC.